These 28 T cell receptor beta chains originate from one sample sequenced in a study of blood T cell repertoires in COVID-19. Sequencing used immunoSEQ multiplex PCR; TCRdb keeps in-frame clones, though not all of them. The data contain a few hundred thousand clones, approximately 90% of them singletons. The sequenced sample consisted of PBMCs or T cells enriched from blood (not recorded which). Receptor source: a woman younger than 30 who had recovered from COVID-19.

This clone was counted once. The V call is TRBV10-2, the J call TRBJ2-3, with 8 nucleotides matching TRBD1. Germline lookup yields CDR1 WSHSY and CDR2 SAAADI. Trimming took 3 bases from V and 4 from J; bases not matched to a gene: 6. This CDR3 has 15 amino acids. The CDR3 here is CASSDDRGASDTQYF. The CDR3 DNA follows: TGCGCCAGCAGTGATGACAGGGGCGCGTCAGATACGCAGTATTTT.

This chain connects TRBV5-1 to TRBJ1-2; D not resolved. CDR1 SGHRS and CDR2 YFSETQ come from the germline V gene. V lost 0 bases and J lost 2, with 11 bases in between. The CDR3 runs 15 residues. The CDR3 coding sequence is TGCGCCAGCAGCTTGGGCGGAGTTTCAAACTATGGCTACACCTTC. The encoded protein is CASSLGGVSNYGYTF. The full variable domain, with the rest looked up from reference TRBV5-1 and TRBJ1-2, is KAGVTQTPRYLIKTRGQQVTLSCSPISGHRSVSWYQQTPGQGLQFLFEYFSETQRNKGNFPGRFSGRQFSNSRSEMNVSTLELGDSALYLCASSLGGVSNYGYTFGSGTRLTVV.

This chain connects TRBV4-1 to TRBJ2-5; no clear D gene. The germline CDR1 and CDR2 sequences are MGHRA and YSYEKL. Trimming removed 3 bases from V and 2 bases from J, with 4 bases in between. This CDR3 spans 12 amino acids. Written as DNA, the CDR3 is TGCGCCAGCAGCCATCAACAAGAGACCCAGTACTTC. Translation gives CASSHQQETQYF.

The chain links TRBV9 to TRBJ2-7; 9 bases are a match to TRBD1. This CDR3 has 17 amino acids. Per germline, CDR1 SGDLS and CDR2 YYNGEE. The V gene end was trimmed by 0 bases and the J gene end by 0 bases; junction bases not matched to a gene: 7. This CDR3 is CASSVDWGQGFSYEQYF. DNA of the CDR3: TGTGCCAGCAGCGTAGACTGGGGACAGGGATTCTCCTACGAGCAGTACTTC.

The J gene is TRBJ2-3, the V gene TRBV5-6, with D possibly matching TRBD1 (6 bases). The V end was cut by 5 bases, the J end by 2 bases, with 15 bases between. Per germline, CDR1 SGHDT and CDR2 YYEEEE. This CDR3 contains 15 residues. CDR3 sequence: CASRLRTANTDTQYF. The DNA for the CDR3 is TGTGCCAGCAGACTTCGGACAGCCAACACAGATACGCAGTATTTT.

Only one count was recorded for this clone. The chain combines TRBV19 with TRBJ2-1, with TRBD2 matching over 9 bases. CDR1 is LNHDA and CDR2 is SQIVND in the germline V gene (reference sequence). CDR3 length: 13 amino acids. J gave up 6 bases and V 10 bases, and 7 bases lay outside the gene matches. The CDR3 bases are TGTGCCATCTCTAGCGGGATATCCAATGAGCAGTTCTTC. Encoded protein: CAISSGISNEQFF.

The J gene is TRBJ1-5, the V gene TRBV18; the D gene is possibly TRBD1 (6 bases). Trimming left V 3 bases short and J 3 bases short, with 9 bases between. The germline V gene encodes CDR1 KGHSH and CDR2 LQKENI. The CDR3 contains 14 residues. The CDR3 loop reads CASSPGQNNQPQHF. The DNA of the CDR3 is TGTGCCAGCTCACCCGGACAGAACAATCAGCCCCAGCATTTT.

The genes are TRBV12-3 or TRBV12-4 and TRBJ1-1; 7 nucleotides line up with TRBD1. Germline trimming cut 6 bases from V and 8 bases from J; bases unmatched to any gene: 9. The CDR3 is 13 amino acids. DNA of the CDR3: TGTGCCAGCAGCAACCTCGGACAGGCGGAAGCTTTCTTT. Its translation is CASSNLGQAEAFF.

V and J are TRBV15 and TRBJ1-6; the match to TRBD1 covers 9 bases. CDR1 and CDR2 from the germline V gene are LNHNV and YYDKDF (reference sequence). The CDR3 contains 14 residues. The V gene end was trimmed by 5 bases and the J gene end by 10 bases; junction bases not matched to a gene: 6. DNA of the CDR3: TGTGCCACCAGCCCCGGGACAGGGACATCACCCCTCCACTTT. This translates into CATSPGTGTSPLHF.

This clone came up once. As DNA, the CDR3 is TGCAGCGTTTTACAGGGGACCAACTCCTACGAGCAGTACTTC. As protein: CSVLQGTNSYEQYF. The chain is built from TRBV29-1 and TRBJ2-7; TRBD1 aligns across 7 bases. Germline CDR1 and CDR2: SQVTM and ANQGSEA. The V segment lost 5 bases and the J segment 0 bases; nucleotides outside the gene matches: 7. The CDR3 totals 14 residues.

The chain couples TRBV5-8 to TRBJ1-5, with D possibly TRBD1 on 6 matching bases. This CDR3 contains 14 residues. Trimming stripped 4 bases from V and 3 bases from J, with 11 bases between. Per the germline V gene, CDR1 is SGHTS and CDR2 is YDEGEE. CDR3 sequence (DNA): TGTGCCAGCAGCCCGGGGACACTCAATCAGCCCCAGCATTTT. It yields the protein CASSPGTLNQPQHF. Full variable domain (outside the CDR3, taken from reference TRBV5-8 and TRBJ1-5): EAGVTQSPTHLIKTRGQQATLRCSPISGHTSVYWYQQALGLGLQFLLWYDEGEERNRGNFPPRFSGRQFPNYSSELNVNALELEDSALYLCASSPGTLNQPQHFGDGTRLSIL.

This chain uses TRBV11-3 with TRBJ2-5; the match to TRBD2 covers 8 bases. The germline CDR1 and CDR2 sequences are SGHNT and YENEEA. V shed 1 base, J shed 4 bases, and the junction held 11 bases outside the gene matches. The CDR3 runs to 17 residues. The chain's CDR3 is CASSLGGDTSGRETQYF. CDR3 in DNA: TGTGCCAGCAGCTTAGGGGGGGATACAAGCGGGAGAGAGACCCAGTACTTC.

The chain carries TRBV12-3 or TRBV12-4 and TRBJ2-1; no clear D. V gave up 2 bases and J gave up 10 bases, with 6 bases separating them. The CDR3 is made up of 11 amino acids. CDR3 amino acids: CASSLLREQFF. The CDR3 nucleotides are TGTGCCAGCAGTTTACTCAGGGAGCAGTTCTTC.

This chain connects TRBV11-2 to TRBJ2-2; 8 nucleotides match TRBD1. The CDR3 has 16 amino acids. CDR1 is SGHAT and CDR2 is FQNNGV in the germline V gene. V was clipped by 5 bases and J by 2 bases; unmatched bases: 7. The CDR3 region has the DNA TGTGCCAGCAGCCTGCTGGGGACAGGCAACACCGGGGAGCTGTTTTTT. This codes for CASSLLGTGNTGELFF.

V usage is TRBV21-1 and J usage is TRBJ1-5; TRBD1 is the table's D call, not checked against the DNA. TRBV21-1 is noted as a pseudogene. This CDR3 spans 17 amino acids. CDR3 sequence reads: CASTRADRGRRNQPQHF. In DNA, the CDR3 is TGTGCCAGCACCAGAGCCGACAGGGGGCGGAGGAATCAGCCCCAGCATTTT.

This clone was picked up one time. The chain has TRBV9 and TRBJ1-6; D is possibly TRBD1 (6 bases). This CDR3 is built from 15 residues. Germline V gene sequence: CDR1 SGDLS, CDR2 YYNGEE. V lost 3 bases and J 6 bases, leaving 13 bases between the germline ends. The DNA of the CDR3 is TGTGCCAGCAGCGCGTACAGGGAGGGTAATTCACCCCTCCACTTT. It is translated as CASSAYREGNSPLHF.

The chain couples TRBV19 to TRBJ1-6, with D unresolved. Trimming pared 5 bases from V and 0 bases from J, leaving 11 bases between. Germline V CDR1 and CDR2: LNHDA, SQIVND (reference sequence). The CDR3 loop spans 16 amino acids. CDR3 region: CASSPVGYSYNSPLHF. The CDR3 coding sequence is TGTGCCAGTAGTCCCGTGGGCTACTCCTATAATTCACCCCTCCACTTT.

The chain links TRBV7-8 to TRBJ2-6; D not certain. The CDR3 loop spans 17 amino acids. The V end lost 5 bases, the J end lost 1 base, and 15 bases lay between the germline ends. Looked up from germline, CDR1 is SGHVS and CDR2 is FQNEAQ. In nucleotides, the CDR3 is TGTGCCAGCAGCCACCGAAAGCCTTTATCTGGGGCCAACGTCCTGACTTTC. It translates to CASSHRKPLSGANVLTF.

The rearrangement uses TRBV7-9 and TRBJ2-7, with D maybe TRBD2 (6 bases). Germline CDR1 and CDR2: SEHNR and FQNEAQ (reference sequence). Trimming took off 4 bases at V and 2 bases at J, with 9 bases between the two ends. The length of the CDR3 is 13 residues. The CDR3 region is CASSSGTPYEQYF. In DNA form, the CDR3 reads TGTGCCAGCAGCTCCGGGACTCCCTACGAGCAGTACTTC.

The chain carries TRBV11-2 and TRBJ2-3; TRBD2 aligns across 7 bases. The CDR3 spans 14 residues. Germline lookup yields CDR1 SGHAT and CDR2 FQNNGV. V dropped 2 bases and J dropped 6; count of bases not matched to a gene: 5. This CDR3 is CASSLTWEGDTQYF. DNA of the CDR3: TGTGCCAGCAGCTTAACGTGGGAGGGGGATACGCAGTATTTT. Based on the CDR3 plus reference TRBV11-2 and TRBJ2-3, the full variable domain is EAGVAQSPRYKIIEKRQSVAFWCNPISGHATLYWYQQILGQGPKLLIQFQNNGVVDDSQLPKDRFSAERLKGVDSTLKIQPAKLEDSAVYLCASSLTWEGDTQYFGPGTRLTVL.

The chain has TRBV6-5 and TRBJ1-1; the D is unclear. V was shortened by 2 bases and J by 1 base, with 5 bases between the two germline ends. This CDR3 has 13 amino acids. Germline V gene sequence: CDR1 MNHEY, CDR2 SVGAGI. CDR3 region: CASSYAGNTEAFF. The CDR3 coding sequence is TGTGCCAGCAGTTACGCAGGGAACACTGAAGCTTTCTTT.

The chain has TRBV28 and TRBJ1-5; D gene uncertain. Trimming cost V 5 bases and J 3 bases, with 5 bases left between them. The CDR3 has 12 residues. Germline assignment: CDR1 MDHEN and CDR2 SYDVKM. The CDR3 spells CASSVLNQPQHF. DNA of the CDR3: TGTGCCAGCAGTGTCCTCAATCAGCCCCAGCATTTT.

This chain connects TRBV6-5 to TRBJ1-2; the D gene is possibly TRBD1 (5 bases). The CDR3 spans 13 residues. V lost 2 bases to trimming and J lost 8 bases, with 12 bases between them. The V gene's germline CDR1 is MNHEY and CDR2 SVGAGI. The CDR3 DNA is TGTGCCAGCAGTTACCGGGGGTCCTTCGGCTACACCTTC. Translating gives CASSYRGSFGYTF.

This clone was seen only once. This chain connects TRBV2 to TRBJ2-7; D perhaps matches TRBD1 (6 bases). Trimming shortened V by 6 bases and J by 3 bases, and 12 bases separated the two germline ends. This CDR3 is 13 amino acids long. CDR1 and CDR2 (germline): SNHLY, FYNNEI. CDR3 DNA: TGTGCCAGCAGCCCGGGACATTTCTACGAGCAGTACTTC. It translates to CASSPGHFYEQYF.

The chain uses TRBV19 and TRBJ2-6, with TRBD1 matching over 7 bases. The germline V gene encodes CDR1 LNHDA and CDR2 SQIVND (reference sequence). This CDR3 comprises 21 residues. The ends lost 8 bases at V and 0 bases at J; junction bases unmatched: 22. As DNA, the CDR3 is TGTGCCAGTCGTAGAGGACAGGCCCTCGGATACGATCTCTCTGGGGCCAACGTCCTGACTTTC. Protein product: CASRRGQALGYDLSGANVLTF.

The chain has TRBV7-9 and TRBJ2-3, with 8 bases that match TRBD2. The V gene's germline CDR1 is SEHNR and CDR2 FQNEAQ (reference sequence). The junction had 8 bases not matched to a gene; V was cut back by 4 bases and J by 2 bases. This CDR3 has 16 amino acids. The CDR3 DNA is TGTGCCAGCAGCTACCCGGGAGGGTCTTACACAGATACGCAGTATTTT. Its translation is CASSYPGGSYTDTQYF. The complete variable domain, with remaining parts taken from reference TRBV7-9 and TRBJ2-3, reads DTGVSQNPRHKITKRGQNVTFRCDPISEHNRLYWYRQTLGQGPEFLTYFQNEAQLEKSRLLSDRFSAERPKGSFSTLEIQRTEQGDSAMYLCASSYPGGSYTDTQYFGPGTRLTVL.

The chain uses TRBV7-9 and TRBJ1-2; D gene unclear. V gave up 3 bases and J gave up 7 bases, with 12 bases separating them. The CDR3 loop spans 13 amino acids. Germline CDR1 SEHNR, CDR2 FQNEAQ (reference sequence). The CDR3, as DNA: TGTGCCAGCAGCTTGGTCGAGGTCTCTGGCTACACCTTC. Translating gives CASSLVEVSGYTF.

The chain couples TRBV19 to TRBJ2-3, with unresolved D. Trimming took off 1 base at V and 5 bases at J, with 7 bases between the two ends. Germline lookup yields CDR1 LNHDA and CDR2 SQIVND (reference sequence). The CDR3 runs 13 residues. DNA of the CDR3: TGTGCCAGTAGTATAGGATTCGGAGATACGCAGTATTTT. This codes for CASSIGFGDTQYF.